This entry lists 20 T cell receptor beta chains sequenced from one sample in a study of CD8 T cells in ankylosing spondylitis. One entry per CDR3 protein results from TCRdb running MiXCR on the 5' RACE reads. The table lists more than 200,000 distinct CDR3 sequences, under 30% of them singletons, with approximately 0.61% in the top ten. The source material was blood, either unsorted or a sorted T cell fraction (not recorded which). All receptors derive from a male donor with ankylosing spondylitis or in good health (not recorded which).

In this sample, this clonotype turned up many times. Here the CDR3 DNA reads TGCGCCAGCAAAGGGACCCGAGAGACAGATACGCAGTATTTT. Amino acid sequence: CASKGTRETDTQYF. The chain employs TRBV10-2 and TRBJ2-3; D might be TRBD1 or TRBD2, each matching 5 bases. Germline V gene data show CDR1 as WSHSY and CDR2 as SAAADI. V lost 7 bases, J lost 3 bases, and 14 bases lay in between. This CDR3 region has 14 residues.

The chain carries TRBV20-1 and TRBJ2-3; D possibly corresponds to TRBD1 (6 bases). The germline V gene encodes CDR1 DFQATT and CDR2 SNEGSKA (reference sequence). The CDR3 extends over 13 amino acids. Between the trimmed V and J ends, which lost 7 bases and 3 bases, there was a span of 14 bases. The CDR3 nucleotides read TGCAGTGGCGTGTCCGACAGGACAGATACGCAGTATTTT. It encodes CSGVSDRTDTQYF.

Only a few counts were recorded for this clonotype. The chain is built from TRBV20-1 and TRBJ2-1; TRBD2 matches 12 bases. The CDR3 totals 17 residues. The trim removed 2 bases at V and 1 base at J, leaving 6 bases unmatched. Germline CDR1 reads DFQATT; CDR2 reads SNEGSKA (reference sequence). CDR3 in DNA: TGCAGTGCTAGAACCCTGACTAGCGGGGGTTCCTACAATGAGCAGTTCTTC. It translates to CSARTLTSGGSYNEQFF.

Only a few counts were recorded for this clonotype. The CDR3 nucleotides read TGTGCCACCAGTGACCCGGGACAGACTGGCGAGCAGTACTTC. Protein product: CATSDPGQTGEQYF. The chain carries TRBV24-1 and TRBJ2-7; 7 bases map to TRBD1. The V and J ends lost 4 bases and 6 bases, in that order; junction bases with no gene match: 8. Germline assignment: CDR1 KGHDR and CDR2 SFDVKD. The CDR3 is made up of 14 amino acids.

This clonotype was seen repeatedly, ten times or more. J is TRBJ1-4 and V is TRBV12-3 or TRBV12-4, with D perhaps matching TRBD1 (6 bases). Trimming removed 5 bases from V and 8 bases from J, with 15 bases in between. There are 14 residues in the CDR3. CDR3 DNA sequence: TGTGCCAGCAGTCCACAGGGCCTGGAAGAAAAACTGTTTTTT. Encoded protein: CASSPQGLEEKLFF.

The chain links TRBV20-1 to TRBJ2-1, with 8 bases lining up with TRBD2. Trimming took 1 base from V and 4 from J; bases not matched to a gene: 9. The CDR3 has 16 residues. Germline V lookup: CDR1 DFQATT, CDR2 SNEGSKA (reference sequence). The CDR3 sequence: CSARGSGAGEYNEQFF. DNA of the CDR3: TGCAGTGCTAGAGGGAGCGGAGCGGGGGAGTACAATGAGCAGTTCTTC.

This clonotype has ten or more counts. The CDR3 DNA reads as TGCAGCGTGACTGACGCAAAGGGTAGCTATGGCTACACCTTC. This sequence encodes CSVTDAKGSYGYTF. The rearrangement joins TRBV29-1 to TRBJ1-2; D call uncertain. CDR3 length equals 14 residues. The ends were cut back, 6 bases at V and 4 bases at J, with 18 bases in the middle. The germline CDR1 and CDR2 sequences are SQVTM and ANQGSEA.

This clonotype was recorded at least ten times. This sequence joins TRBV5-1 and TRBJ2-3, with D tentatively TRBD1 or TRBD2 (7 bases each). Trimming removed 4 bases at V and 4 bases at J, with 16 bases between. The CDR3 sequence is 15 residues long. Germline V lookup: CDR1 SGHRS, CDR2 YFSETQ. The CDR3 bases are TGCGCCAGCAGCCCGAGGCAGGGGGGGCCAGATACGCAGTATTTT. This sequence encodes CASSPRQGGPDTQYF.

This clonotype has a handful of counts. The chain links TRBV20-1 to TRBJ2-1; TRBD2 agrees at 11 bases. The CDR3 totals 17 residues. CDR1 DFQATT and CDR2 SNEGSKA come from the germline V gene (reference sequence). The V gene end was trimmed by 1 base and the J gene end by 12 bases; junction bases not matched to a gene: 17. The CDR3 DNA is TGCAGTGCTAGAGGGCTGGGGACTAGCGGACCTTTGGCTGTGCAGTTCTTC. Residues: CSARGLGTSGPLAVQFF.

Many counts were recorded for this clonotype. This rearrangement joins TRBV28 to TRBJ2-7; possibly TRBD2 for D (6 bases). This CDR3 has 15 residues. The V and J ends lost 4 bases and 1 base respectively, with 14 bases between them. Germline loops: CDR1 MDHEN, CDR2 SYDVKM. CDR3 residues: CASSSGRAGSYEQYF. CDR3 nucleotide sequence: TGTGCCAGCAGTTCCGGACGGGCGGGATCCTACGAGCAGTACTTC.

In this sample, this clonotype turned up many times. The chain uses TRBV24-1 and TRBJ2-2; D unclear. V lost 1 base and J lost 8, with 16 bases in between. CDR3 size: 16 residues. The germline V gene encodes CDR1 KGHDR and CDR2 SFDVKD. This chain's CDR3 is CATSDLPRGVWGELFF. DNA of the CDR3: TGTGCCACCAGTGATTTACCCCGTGGCGTGTGGGGGGAGCTGTTTTTT.

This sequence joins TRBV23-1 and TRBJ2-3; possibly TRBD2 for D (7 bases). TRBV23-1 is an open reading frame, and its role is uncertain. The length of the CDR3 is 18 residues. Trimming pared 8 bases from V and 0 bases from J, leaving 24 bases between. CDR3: CASRWGAGARTSTDTQYF. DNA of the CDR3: TGCGCCAGCCGCTGGGGGGCGGGGGCCCGCACTAGCACAGATACGCAGTATTTT.

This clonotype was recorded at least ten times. CDR3 loop: CSVVRAGFNTGELFF. The CDR3, as DNA: TGCAGCGTTGTTCGGGCGGGCTTCAACACCGGGGAGCTGTTTTTT. The rearrangement links TRBV29-1 to TRBJ2-2; the D gene is possibly TRBD2 (5 bases). V was trimmed by 4 bases and J by 2 bases, leaving 14 bases between them. Germline values: CDR1 SQVTM, CDR2 ANQGSEA. CDR3 size: 15 residues.

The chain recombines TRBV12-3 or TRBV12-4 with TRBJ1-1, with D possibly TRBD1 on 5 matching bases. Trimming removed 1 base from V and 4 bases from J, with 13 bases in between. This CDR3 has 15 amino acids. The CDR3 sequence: CASSLEGGVATEAFF. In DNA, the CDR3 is TGTGCCAGCAGTTTAGAGGGAGGGGTAGCCACTGAAGCTTTCTTT.

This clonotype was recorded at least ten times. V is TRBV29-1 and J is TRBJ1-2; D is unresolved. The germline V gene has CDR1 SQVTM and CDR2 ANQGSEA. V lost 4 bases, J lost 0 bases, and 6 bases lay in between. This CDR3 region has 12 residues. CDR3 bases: TGCAGCGTTGGCCAGACTAACTATGGCTACACCTTC. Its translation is CSVGQTNYGYTF.

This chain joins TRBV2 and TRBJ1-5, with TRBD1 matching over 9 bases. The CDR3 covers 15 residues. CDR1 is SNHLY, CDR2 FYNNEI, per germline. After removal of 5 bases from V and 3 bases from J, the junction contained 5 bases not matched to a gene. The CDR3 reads CASSSGTGYNQPQHF. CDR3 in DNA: TGTGCCAGCAGTTCCGGGACAGGGTACAATCAGCCCCAGCATTTT.

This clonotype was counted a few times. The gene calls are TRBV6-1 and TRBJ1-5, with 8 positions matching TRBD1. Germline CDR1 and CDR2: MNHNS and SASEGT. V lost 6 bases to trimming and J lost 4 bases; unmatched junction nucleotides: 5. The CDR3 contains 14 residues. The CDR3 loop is CASRTGTGNQPQHF. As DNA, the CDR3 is TGTGCCAGCAGGACCGGGACAGGTAATCAGCCCCAGCATTTT.

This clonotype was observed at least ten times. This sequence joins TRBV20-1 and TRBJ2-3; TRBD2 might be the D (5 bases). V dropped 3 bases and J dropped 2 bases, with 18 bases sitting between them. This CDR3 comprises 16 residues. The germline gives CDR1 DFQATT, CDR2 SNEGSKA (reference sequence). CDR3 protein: CSASPFRAGHTDTQYF. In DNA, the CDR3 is TGCAGTGCTAGCCCCTTTCGGGCGGGCCACACAGATACGCAGTATTTT.

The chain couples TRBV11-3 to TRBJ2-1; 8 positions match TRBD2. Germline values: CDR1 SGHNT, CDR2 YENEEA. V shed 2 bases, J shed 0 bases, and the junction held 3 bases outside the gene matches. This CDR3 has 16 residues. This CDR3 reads CASSLLSGGSYNEQFF. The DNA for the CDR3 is TGTGCCAGCAGCTTACTAAGCGGGGGCTCCTACAATGAGCAGTTCTTC.

The CDR3 region has the DNA TGTGCCAGCAGCTCCAGGCGATGGGGTGACCCCAAGAACACTGAAGCTTTCTTT. Translated: CASSSRRWGDPKNTEAFF. The chain combines TRBV5-7 with TRBJ1-1; unclear D gene. TRBV5-7 is classed as an ORF, of uncertain function. The CDR3 spans 18 residues. Trimming took 3 bases from V and 1 from J, leaving 22 bases between them.